This T cell receptor (beta chain) was obtained from a study of vaccination and CD4 T cells after COVID-19. Study-level background: Convalescent individuals numbered four females and six males, two being Hispanic.

Cultured CD4+ T-cell DNA underwent Oncomine TCR Beta short-read sequencing. One entry per CDR3 protein results from TCRdb running MiXCR on the PCR reads. The sample yields about 19,000 distinct CDR3 sequences, around 60% seen once. The CDR3 consists of 16 residues. The V gene's germline CDR1 is WNHNN and CDR2 SYGVQD (reference sequence). V was clipped by 9 bases and J by 3 bases, with 22 bases between them. On this clonotype itself: Its matching antigen is unknown.

Treatment in this sample: approximately 9-day PBMC culture with coronavirus spike peptide pools or control peptides (ViraFEST assay). Culture of 2 million to 2.5 million PBMCs per well took place with approximately 9 IU/ml IL-2 and about 10 ug/ml peptide pools. This receptor was obtained from a human donor who had recovered from COVID-19. The V call is TRBV10-1, the J call TRBJ2-3; D not resolved. The sequenced sample was CD4+ T cells from blood, cultured in vitro. CDR3 coding DNA: TGCGCCAGTCTAACCGACTCCCCAAAAATGACAGATACGCAGTATTTT. Translation gives CASLTDSPKMTDTQYF.